This T cell receptor (beta chain) appears in the sequencing data of a study of blood T cell repertoires in COVID-19 (dated by TCRdb to about 2020). In the study overall: Samples from collaborators originated in the United States, Italy and Spain and spanned both the acute and convalescent phases of COVID-19. The material from the prospective study consisted of cDNA or gDNA derived from T cells, B-cell-depleted T cells, or PBMCs. Subjects who had been exposed to COVID-19, were actively infected with it, or had recovered from it provided the deeply sampled blood TCRbeta repertoires that made up the dataset. The repertoires were released in a freely available public database meant as a resource for research on the immune response to SARS-CoV-2. The samples were drawn from two sources: the first 160 participants of the ongoing ImmuneRACE study, and 1,254 subjects contributed by 6 global collaborators. The sample metadata nearly always contained a de-identified subject ID, COVID-19 status, age in years and sex. Where available, HLA class I and class II types were taken from metadata supplied by the sample provider and were not determined by assay-based typing. Results and caveats for the whole study, not just this receptor: The amount of clinical and demographic metadata varied by source and participant and was provided uncurated.

In the prospective study, participants were roughly 18 to 95 years old, resided in approximately 22 geographic areas of the United States, and were enrolled through a virtual design. In the prospective study, participants were assigned to cohorts based on the clinical history participants reported in a screening survey and a study questionnaire. For ImmuneRACE Cohort 3, a participant was defined as recovered based on two consecutive negative NP/OP PCR tests, clearance by a healthcare professional, or resolution of symptoms. In the prospective study, mobile phlebotomists collected whole blood, serum and a nasopharyngeal or oropharyngeal swab from each participant. Prospective study participants could optionally give additional blood draws and questionnaires over a roughly two-month period. Blood samples from the prospective study were shipped frozen or at room temperature prior to DNA extraction.

TCRbeta CDR3 regions were amplified from genomic DNA by means of the immunoSEQ Assay, a bias-controlled multiplex PCR. In the source study's methods: The number of nucleated cells in each sample was estimated by amplification of reference gene primers within the assay. Sequence reads were collapsed and filtered to measure the absolute abundance of every unique TCRbeta CDR3 rearrangement. For each sample, productive Simpson clonality was calculated as the square root of Simpson's diversity index over productive rearrangements. TCRdb took over this immuneACCESS table, retaining in-frame rearrangements with V and J assigned. Such tables are incomplete; in checked studies, under half of the missing clones stem from an unresolved V gene, and the remainder is unexplained. The V and J calls and the clone size are those of that table, but D and trimming were determined from the DNA. This sample comprises about 350,000 clones, less than 90% of them detected only once. The ten top clones hold about 0.93% of the sample.

Details on this clone: Its antigen remains unidentified. No qualities accompany the bases; no much larger clone lies one base away.

The germline V gene (reference sequence) provides CDR1 LGHDT and CDR2 YNNKEL. From the cysteine through the phenylalanine, the CDR3 covers 18 amino acids. The only DNA kept is the CDR3, 54 bases in frame from the first base. Trimming removed 1 base from V and 1 base from J; the gene matches leave 6 bases unexplained. The chain uses TRBV3-1 (or the pseudogene TRBV3-2) and TRBJ2-3, and 12 junctional nucleotides match TRBD2. The source material was PBMCs or T cells enriched from blood (not recorded which). The receptor's source is a woman aged 25-40 years who had recovered from COVID-19. The DNA is TGTGCCAGCAGCCAAGTATCTCTAGCGGGGGGGCGCACAGATACGCAGTATTTT. It is translated as CASSQVSLAGGRTDTQYF.